These 29 T cell receptor beta chains share one sample of origin, sequenced in a study of control samples from healthy donors and cancer patients. Assay: immunoSEQ multiplex PCR; the TCRdb copy retains only in-frame clones and omits some. Of more than 60,000 clones in the sample, around 86% are singletons; the top ten hold over 9%. The specimen was PBMCs. The receptor set was obtained from a woman in her forties or fifties with colorectal cancer.

In this sample, this clone turned up a few times. This sequence joins TRBV7-8 and TRBJ1-2; the match to TRBD1 covers 7 bases. The CDR3 length is 13 residues. CDR1 and CDR2 from the germline V gene are SGHVS and FQNEAQ. The trim removed 5 bases at V and 5 bases at J, leaving 5 bases unmatched. The CDR3 here is CASSLRQGYGYTF. In DNA, the CDR3 is TGTGCCAGCAGCCTTCGACAGGGATATGGCTACACCTTC.

The V gene is TRBV30, the J gene TRBJ1-3; D is undetermined. The CDR3 loop spans 19 amino acids. V was shortened by 5 bases and J by 1 base, with 27 bases between the two germline ends. From germline, CDR1 is GTSNPN and CDR2 SVGIG (reference sequence). This chain's CDR3 is CAWGHLYLAAADSGNTIYF. CDR3 DNA: TGTGCCTGGGGTCACCTCTACCTTGCCGCGGCGGATTCTGGAAACACCATATATTTT.

J is TRBJ2-3 and V is TRBV3-1 (or the pseudogene TRBV3-2); D possibly corresponds to TRBD1 (6 bases). This CDR3 is built from 16 residues. Trimming took 4 bases from V and 1 from J, leaving 15 bases between them. The germline CDR1 and CDR2 sequences are LGHDT and YNNKEL (reference sequence). CDR3 amino acids: CASSPLQGKGTDTQYF. CDR3 bases: TGTGCCAGCAGCCCATTACAGGGAAAGGGCACAGATACGCAGTATTTT.

The chain joins TRBV6-5 to TRBJ2-7; 8 bases are shared with TRBD1. V shed 6 bases, J shed 3 bases, and the junction held 7 bases outside the gene matches. This CDR3 region has 14 residues. Looked up from germline, CDR1 is MNHEY and CDR2 is SVGAGI. CDR3 DNA: TGTGCCAGCAGCCGGACAGGGCTCCTCTACGAGCAGTACGTC. Amino acid sequence: CASSRTGLLYEQYV.

This clone was counted a few times. J is TRBJ1-2 and V is TRBV28, with a tentative D call TRBD1 (6 bases). Germline CDR1 reads MDHEN; CDR2 reads SYDVKM. This CDR3 is built from 14 residues. V lost 7 bases, J lost 4 bases, and 16 bases lay in between. The CDR3: CASTRTALGYGYTF. Here the CDR3 DNA reads TGTGCCAGCACTCGGACAGCCTTAGGCTATGGCTACACCTTC.

The V call is TRBV14, the J call TRBJ2-5; the D gene is possibly TRBD2 (5 bases). With 4 bases removed from V and 7 bases from J, the gap between germline ends came to 19 bases. Germline CDR1 SGHDN, CDR2 FVKESK. CDR3 size: 15 residues. This CDR3 is CASSPNLRERGTQYF. CDR3 in DNA: TGTGCCAGCAGCCCGAATCTCCGGGAAAGAGGGACCCAGTACTTC.

The chain joins TRBV2 to TRBJ1-2, with D uncertain. From germline, CDR1 is SNHLY and CDR2 FYNNEI. The CDR3 contains 13 residues. Trimming took off 4 bases at V and 7 bases at J, with 13 bases between the two ends. The CDR3 coding sequence is TGTGCCAGCAGTGTGGATGGGTACCCTGGCTACACCTTC. Its translation is CASSVDGYPGYTF.

The genes are TRBV19 and TRBJ1-2; 9 nucleotides align to TRBD1. The V segment lost 5 bases and the J segment 2 bases; nucleotides outside the gene matches: 6. The CDR3 is 15 amino acids. The V gene's germline CDR1 is LNHDA and CDR2 SQIVND (reference sequence). This CDR3 reads CASSHRTGENYGYTF. The CDR3 DNA is TGTGCCAGTAGTCATCGGACAGGGGAGAACTATGGCTACACCTTC.

This clone was seen only a few times. The chain recombines TRBV4-2 with TRBJ2-3; D possibly corresponds to TRBD2 (5 bases). V shed 4 bases and J shed 4 bases, with 15 bases lying between them. This CDR3 contains 15 residues. The germline V gene has CDR1 LGHNA and CDR2 YNFKEQ. For the CDR3, the DNA is TGTGCCAGCAGCCTTGAGGGAACTAGTGCAGATACGCAGTATTTT. Amino acid sequence: CASSLEGTSADTQYF.

This clone was picked up a small number of times. The chain joins TRBV6-6 to TRBJ2-2; 7 positions match TRBD2. From germline, CDR1 is MNHNY and CDR2 SVGAGI (reference sequence). V shed 7 bases and J 0 bases; nucleotides not matched to a gene: 5. The CDR3 extends over 15 amino acids. This CDR3 is CASKAGTTNTGELFF. CDR3 DNA sequence: TGTGCCAGCAAAGCCGGGACTACGAACACCGGGGAGCTGTTTTTT.

The chain recombines TRBV7-2 with TRBJ1-2; D not resolved. The CDR3 totals 15 residues. CDR1 is SGHTA, CDR2 FQGNSA, per germline. V shed 5 bases and J shed 4 bases, with 17 bases lying between them. CDR3 nucleotides: TGTGCCAGCAGCGCCTACCTACCGGGCGGCTATGGCTACACCTTC. Amino acids: CASSAYLPGGYGYTF.

The chain employs TRBV6-5 and TRBJ2-4, with TRBD1 as a possible D gene (6 bases). The CDR3 is 12 residues long. V lost 4 bases, J lost 15 bases, and 16 bases lay in between. Germline CDR1 reads MNHEY; CDR2 reads SVGAGI. The CDR3 region has the DNA TGTGCCAGCAGTTCTAATACAGGGTATTCGTACTTC. Amino acids: CASSSNTGYSYF.

This clone was seen a few times. V is TRBV5-1 and J is TRBJ2-2; D gene unclear. Germline V gene lookup returns CDR1 SGHRS and CDR2 YFSETQ. Trimming left V 0 bases short and J 0 bases short, with 6 bases between. This CDR3 comprises 15 residues. The CDR3 is CASSLVYSNTGELFF. The CDR3 nucleotides read TGCGCCAGCAGCTTGGTCTACTCGAACACCGGGGAGCTGTTTTTT.

This rearrangement joins TRBV15 to TRBJ2-3; 10 nucleotides line up with TRBD1. CDR3 length: 17 amino acids. V trimming: 2 bases; J trimming: 4 bases; junction bases outside the gene matches: 9. Germline CDR1 reads LNHNV; CDR2 reads YYDKDF (reference sequence). In nucleotides, the CDR3 is TGTGCCACCAGCAGATCGGGGACAGGGGTTTTCGCAGATACGCAGTATTTT. It encodes CATSRSGTGVFADTQYF.

The rearrangement links TRBV3-1 (or the pseudogene TRBV3-2) to TRBJ2-5; a possible D gene is TRBD2 (6 bases). The V end was cut by 3 bases, the J end by 5 bases, with 13 bases between. The V gene's germline CDR1 is LGHDT and CDR2 YNNKEL (reference sequence). The CDR3 extends over 14 amino acids. In nucleotides, the CDR3 is TGTGCCAGCAGCCAGAACGGGGGAAGCGAGACCCAGTACTTC. It codes for CASSQNGGSETQYF.

This chain joins TRBV5-1 and TRBJ2-2; D is uncertain. The germline gives CDR1 SGHRS, CDR2 YFSETQ. This CDR3 has 17 amino acids. With 1 base removed from V and 1 base from J, the gap between germline ends came to 14 bases. The DNA for the CDR3 is TGCGCCAGCAGCTTGCTACGGCTGGGCCAGAACACCGGGGAGCTGTTTTTT. This codes for CASSLLRLGQNTGELFF.

The rearrangement uses TRBV25-1 and TRBJ1-1, with D possibly being TRBD1 (5 bases). From germline, CDR1 is MGHDK and CDR2 SYGVNS. V lost 1 base and J lost 5, with 11 bases in between. This CDR3 has 14 amino acids. CDR3 in DNA: TGTGCCAGCAGTGAATTACTGGGACCTACTGAAGCTTTCTTT. This translates into CASSELLGPTEAFF.

J is TRBJ1-2 and V is TRBV10-3; TRBD1 agrees at 7 bases. CDR3 length equals 13 residues. CDR1 and CDR2 from the germline V gene are ENHRY and SYGVKD. V trimming: 5 bases; J trimming: 5 bases; junction bases outside the gene matches: 5. The CDR3 region is CAISPRDSYGYTF. DNA for the CDR3: TGTGCCATCAGTCCCCGGGACAGTTATGGCTACACCTTC.

The chain couples TRBV5-8 to TRBJ1-2; a possible D gene is TRBD1 (5 bases). V shed 4 bases and J shed 2 bases, with 12 bases lying between them. This CDR3 is built from 14 residues. CDR1 and CDR2 from the germline V gene are SGHTS and YDEGEE. The CDR3 DNA reads TGTGCCAGCAGCCGATGGGACCGCAACTATGGCTACACCTTC. Translation gives CASSRWDRNYGYTF.

CDR3 sequence: CATSRGQGAEGYTF. Written as DNA, the CDR3 is TGTGCCACAAGCCGGGGACAGGGGGCGGAAGGCTACACCTTC. The chain couples TRBV6-5 to TRBJ1-2; TRBD1 aligns across 12 bases. V lost 10 bases and J lost 8; bases outside the gene matches: 11. The CDR3 extends over 14 amino acids. Per the germline V gene, CDR1 is MNHEY and CDR2 is SVGAGI.

The chain joins TRBV7-9 to TRBJ2-1; tentatively, D is TRBD1 or TRBD2 (5 bases each). V gave up 8 bases and J gave up 0 bases, with 11 bases separating them. CDR3 length equals 14 residues. Germline assignment: CDR1 SEHNR and CDR2 FQNEAQ (reference sequence). Here the CDR3 DNA reads TGTGCCAGCCGGGGACCGTCCTCCTACAATGAGCAGTTCTTC. Its translation: CASRGPSSYNEQFF.

J is TRBJ2-1 and V is TRBV4-2; D may be TRBD1 (5 bases). Trimming cost V 0 bases and J 4 bases, with 10 bases left between them. This CDR3 is 15 amino acids long. Germline lookup yields CDR1 LGHNA and CDR2 YNFKEQ. The CDR3 protein is CASSQEEQVYNEQFF. CDR3 DNA: TGTGCCAGCAGCCAAGAAGAACAGGTATACAATGAGCAGTTCTTC.

CDR3 in DNA: TGTGCCAGCAGCTTAGATGCAGGGAGATCTGGCTACACCTTC. Protein: CASSLDAGRSGYTF. The chain joins TRBV7-2 to TRBJ1-2; D might be TRBD1 (5 bases). The germline V gene has CDR1 SGHTA and CDR2 FQGNSA. V lost 1 base, J lost 7 bases, and 13 bases lay in between. The CDR3 loop spans 14 amino acids.

The V and J genes are TRBV3-1 (or the pseudogene TRBV3-2) and TRBJ2-3; D is uncertain. CDR1 and CDR2 from the germline V gene are LGHDT and YNNKEL (reference sequence). The CDR3 is made up of 12 amino acids. V was pared by 3 bases and J by 4 bases, with 5 bases between. The CDR3 protein is CASSQRPDTQYF. The DNA for the CDR3 is TGTGCCAGCAGCCAGAGACCAGATACGCAGTATTTT.

The V gene is TRBV7-2, the J gene TRBJ1-5, with 8 bases lining up with TRBD1. V was clipped by 4 bases and J by 6 bases; unmatched bases: 5. The CDR3 length is 14 residues. Germline V gene sequence: CDR1 SGHTA, CDR2 FQGNSA. The CDR3 sequence: CASSSGTGLQPQHF. CDR3 bases: TGTGCCAGCAGCTCCGGGACAGGTCTTCAGCCCCAGCATTTT.

The chain recombines TRBV6-2 or TRBV6-3 with TRBJ1-5; D gene uncertain. Trimming pared 4 bases from V and 5 bases from J, leaving 9 bases between. CDR3 length equals 13 residues. Germline CDR1 and CDR2: MNHEY and SVGEGT. The CDR3 sequence is CASSLGWDQPQHF. The CDR3 DNA is TGTGCCAGCAGTTTAGGATGGGATCAGCCCCAGCATTTT.

The J gene is TRBJ1-4, the V gene TRBV19; D ambiguous. V lost 0 bases to trimming and J lost 0 bases, with 5 bases between them. CDR1 LNHDA and CDR2 SQIVND come from the germline V gene (reference sequence). There are 15 residues in the CDR3. The CDR3, as DNA: TGTGCCAGTAGTATAGAAGGTACAACTAATGAAAAACTGTTTTTT. Amino acids: CASSIEGTTNEKLFF.

This clone was recorded once. The genes are TRBV7-2 and TRBJ1-1, with a weak D call TRBD1 (5 bases). This CDR3 is built from 15 residues. The germline V gene encodes CDR1 SGHTA and CDR2 FQGNSA. V dropped 5 bases and J dropped 4 bases, with 17 bases sitting between them. CDR3: CASSAGGGGLTEAFF. As DNA, the CDR3 is TGTGCCAGCAGCGCCGGCGGGGGTGGACTCACTGAAGCTTTCTTT.

The chain recombines TRBV30 with TRBJ2-6, with a possible D match to TRBD1 (5 bases). Germline-derived CDR1 and CDR2 are GTSNPN and SVGIG (reference sequence). V gave up 3 bases and J gave up 0 bases, with 12 bases separating them. There are 16 residues in the CDR3. CDR3 in DNA: TGTGCCTGGAGATCCCAGGGAATCTCTGGGGCCAACGTCCTGACTTTC. It yields the protein CAWRSQGISGANVLTF.